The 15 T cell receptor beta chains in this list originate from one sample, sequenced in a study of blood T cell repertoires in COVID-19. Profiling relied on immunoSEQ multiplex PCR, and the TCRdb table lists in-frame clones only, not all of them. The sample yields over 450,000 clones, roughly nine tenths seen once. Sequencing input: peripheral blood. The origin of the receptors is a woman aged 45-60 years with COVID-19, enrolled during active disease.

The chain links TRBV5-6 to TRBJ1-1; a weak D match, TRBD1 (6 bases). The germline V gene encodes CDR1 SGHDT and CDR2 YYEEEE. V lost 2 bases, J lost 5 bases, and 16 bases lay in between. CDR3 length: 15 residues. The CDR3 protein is CASSFLSRGRTEAFF. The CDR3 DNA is TGTGCCAGCAGCTTCCTCTCCAGGGGTCGGACTGAAGCTTTCTTT.

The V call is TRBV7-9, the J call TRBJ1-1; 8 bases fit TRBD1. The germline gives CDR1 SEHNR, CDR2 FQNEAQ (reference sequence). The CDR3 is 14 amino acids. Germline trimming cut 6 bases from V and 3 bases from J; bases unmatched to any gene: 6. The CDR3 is CASRMTGEDTEAFF. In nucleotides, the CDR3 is TGTGCCAGCAGGATGACAGGGGAGGACACTGAAGCTTTCTTT.

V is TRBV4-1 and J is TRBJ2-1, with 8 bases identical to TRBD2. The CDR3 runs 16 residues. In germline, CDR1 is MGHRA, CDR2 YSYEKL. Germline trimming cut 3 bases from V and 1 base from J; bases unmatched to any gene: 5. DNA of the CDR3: TGCGCCAGCAGCCAGTTAGGACTAGCTTCCTACAATGAGCAGTTCTTC. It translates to CASSQLGLASYNEQFF.

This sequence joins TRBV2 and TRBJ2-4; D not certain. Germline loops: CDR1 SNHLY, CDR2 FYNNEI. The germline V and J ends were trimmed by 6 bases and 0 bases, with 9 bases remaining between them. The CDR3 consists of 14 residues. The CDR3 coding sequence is TGTGCCAGCAGATCCCGGAGAGCCAAAAACATTCAGTACTTC. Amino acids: CASRSRRAKNIQYF.

The CDR3 coding sequence is TGTGCCAGCAGTTTTGACAGGGGGTACGATCAGCCCCAGCATTTT. Translation: CASSFDRGYDQPQHF. This rearrangement joins TRBV28 to TRBJ1-5; TRBD1 aligns across 9 bases. Trimming cost V 3 bases and J 5 bases; bases outside gene matches: 5. The CDR3 totals 15 residues. Germline lookup yields CDR1 MDHEN and CDR2 SYDVKM.

The CDR3 coding sequence is TGTGCCAGCAGCCAGAACCGTGGGGAGAGACTAAATGAAAAACTGTTTTTT. It translates to CASSQNRGERLNEKLFF. The chain couples TRBV5-6 to TRBJ1-4; D unresolved. In germline, CDR1 is SGHDT, CDR2 YYEEEE. CDR3 length: 17 residues. Trimming pared 4 bases from V and 5 bases from J, leaving 21 bases between.

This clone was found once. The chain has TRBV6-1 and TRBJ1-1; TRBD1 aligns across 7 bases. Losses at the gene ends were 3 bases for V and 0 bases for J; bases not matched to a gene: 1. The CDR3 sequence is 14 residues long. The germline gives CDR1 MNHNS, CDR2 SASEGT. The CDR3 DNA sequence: TGTGCCAGCAGTGACCAGGGGGTGAACACTGAAGCTTTCTTT. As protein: CASSDQGVNTEAFF.

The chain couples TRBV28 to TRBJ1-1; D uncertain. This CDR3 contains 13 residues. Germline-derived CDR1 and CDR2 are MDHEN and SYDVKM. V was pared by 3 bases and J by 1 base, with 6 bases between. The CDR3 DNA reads TGTGCCAGCAGTTTTCGGGAGAACACTGAAGCTTTCTTT. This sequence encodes CASSFRENTEAFF.

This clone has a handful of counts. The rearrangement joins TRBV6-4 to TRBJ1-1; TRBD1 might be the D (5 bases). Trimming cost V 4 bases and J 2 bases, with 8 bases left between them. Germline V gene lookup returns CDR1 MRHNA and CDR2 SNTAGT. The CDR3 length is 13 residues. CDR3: CASSVRGNTEAFF. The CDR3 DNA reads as TGTGCCAGCAGTGTAAGGGGTAACACTGAAGCTTTCTTT.

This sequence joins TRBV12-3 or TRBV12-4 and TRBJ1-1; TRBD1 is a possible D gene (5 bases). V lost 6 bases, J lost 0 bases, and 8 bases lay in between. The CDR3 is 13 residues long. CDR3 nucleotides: TGTGCCAGCAGCCCGACAGTGAACACTGAAGCTTTCTTT. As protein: CASSPTVNTEAFF.

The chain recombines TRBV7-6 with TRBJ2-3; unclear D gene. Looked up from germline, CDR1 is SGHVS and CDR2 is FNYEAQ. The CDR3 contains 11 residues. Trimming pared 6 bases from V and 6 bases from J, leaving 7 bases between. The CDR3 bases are TGTGCCAGCAGTACTTTGGATACGCAGTATTTT. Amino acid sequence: CASSTLDTQYF.

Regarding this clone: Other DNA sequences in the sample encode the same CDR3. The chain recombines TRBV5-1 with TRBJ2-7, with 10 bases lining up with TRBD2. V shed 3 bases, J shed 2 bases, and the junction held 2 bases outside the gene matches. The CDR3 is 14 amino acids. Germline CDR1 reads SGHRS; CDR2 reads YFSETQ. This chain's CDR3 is CASSSSGGAYEQYF. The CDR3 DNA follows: TGCGCCAGCAGCTCTAGCGGGGGAGCCTACGAGCAGTACTTC.

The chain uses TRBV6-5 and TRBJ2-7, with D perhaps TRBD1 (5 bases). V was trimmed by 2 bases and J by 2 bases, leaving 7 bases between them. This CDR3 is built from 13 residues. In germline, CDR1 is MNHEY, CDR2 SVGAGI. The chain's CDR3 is CASSYEGAYEQYF. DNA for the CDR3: TGTGCCAGCAGTTACGAAGGGGCCTACGAGCAGTACTTC.

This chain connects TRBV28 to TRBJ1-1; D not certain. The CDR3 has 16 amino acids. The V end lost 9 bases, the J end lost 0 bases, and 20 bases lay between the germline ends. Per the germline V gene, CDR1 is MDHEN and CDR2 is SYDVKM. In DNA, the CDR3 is TGTGCCAGTTTCCCAGTAATCTCGAATTTGAACACTGAAGCTTTCTTT. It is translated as CASFPVISNLNTEAFF.

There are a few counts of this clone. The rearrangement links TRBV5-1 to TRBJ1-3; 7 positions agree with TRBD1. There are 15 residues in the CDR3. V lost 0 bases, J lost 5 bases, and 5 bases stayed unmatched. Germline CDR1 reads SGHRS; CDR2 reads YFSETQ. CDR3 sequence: CASSLGAGGRNTIYF. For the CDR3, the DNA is TGCGCCAGCAGCTTGGGGGCAGGGGGAAGAAACACCATATATTTT.